The 29 T cell receptor beta chains in this list originate from one sample, sequenced in a study of blood T cell repertoires in COVID-19. The protocol was immunoSEQ multiplex PCR, while the TCRdb copy is restricted to in-frame clones and leaves out a portion. The sample comprises a few hundred thousand clones, about 86% of which are singletons, and 2.2% rests with the top ten. The sequenced material came from peripheral blood. All receptors derive from a woman between 45 and 60 years old with acute or convalescent COVID-19.

The gene calls are TRBV7-6 and TRBJ1-3, with TRBD1 as a possible D gene (6 bases). In germline, CDR1 is SGHVS, CDR2 FNYEAQ. Trimming removed 5 bases at V and 0 bases at J, with 14 bases between. This CDR3 has 16 residues. CDR3 sequence reads: CASSGDTEDSGNTIYF. CDR3 nucleotides: TGTGCCAGCAGCGGGGACACAGAGGACTCTGGAAACACCATATATTTT.

A word on this clone: Within the sample, other DNA sequences also encode this same CDR3. J is TRBJ1-1 and V is TRBV15; the match to TRBD1 covers 7 bases. After removal of 3 bases from V and 0 bases from J, the junction contained 1 base not matched to a gene. The CDR3 is made up of 14 amino acids. Germline lookup yields CDR1 LNHNV and CDR2 YYDKDF (reference sequence). The CDR3 is CATSRGQMNTEAFF. The CDR3 DNA reads TGTGCCACCAGCAGGGGACAGATGAACACTGAAGCTTTCTTT.

This sequence joins TRBV27 and TRBJ1-5; 8 bases map to TRBD1. J was trimmed by 4 bases and V by 4 bases; bases with no gene match: 9. The germline gives CDR1 MNHEY, CDR2 SMNVEV (reference sequence). This CDR3 comprises 16 residues. The CDR3 region has the DNA TGTGCCAGCAGTTCAAGGATGACAGGGGTGAATCAGCCCCAGCATTTT. This sequence encodes CASSSRMTGVNQPQHF.

The genes are TRBV12-3 or TRBV12-4 and TRBJ2-1; possible D gene TRBD1, 6 bases. V dropped 6 bases and J dropped 5 bases, with 11 bases sitting between them. The CDR3 sequence is 13 residues long. The CDR3 coding sequence is TGTGCCAGCAGAACGGACAGCGACAATGAGCAGTTCTTC. Its protein is CASRTDSDNEQFF.

V is TRBV9 and J is TRBJ2-3, with 10 bases matching TRBD2. The CDR3 spans 15 residues. CDR1 is SGDLS, CDR2 YYNGEE, per germline. The V segment lost 2 bases and the J segment 5 bases; nucleotides outside the gene matches: 5. The CDR3 protein is CASSVSGGRGDTQYF. CDR3 bases: TGTGCCAGCAGCGTTAGCGGGGGGCGGGGAGATACGCAGTATTTT.

This chain connects TRBV2 to TRBJ2-3; TRBD1 is a possible D gene (6 bases). This CDR3 has 13 amino acids. The ends were cut back, 8 bases at V and 3 bases at J, with 12 bases in the middle. From germline, CDR1 is SNHLY and CDR2 FYNNEI. In nucleotides, the CDR3 is TGTGCCAGCTACAGGGCAAGGACAGATACGCAGTATTTT. Protein sequence: CASYRARTDTQYF. Looking up the rest from reference TRBV2 and TRBJ2-3 gives the full variable domain: EPEVTQTPSHQVTQMGQEVILRCVPISNHLYFYWYRQILGQKVEFLVSFYNNEISEKSEIFDDQFSVERPDGSNFTLKIRSTKLEDSAMYFCASYRARTDTQYFGPGTRLTVL.

This chain joins TRBV24-1 and TRBJ2-5; TRBD2 matches 12 bases. This CDR3 is built from 16 residues. The germline V gene encodes CDR1 KGHDR and CDR2 SFDVKD. V was pared by 4 bases and J by 2 bases, with 4 bases of the junction left unmatched. This chain's CDR3 is CATSDPGLAGQETQYF. The CDR3 nucleotides are TGTGCCACCAGTGACCCCGGACTAGCGGGGCAAGAGACCCAGTACTTC.

The chain joins TRBV7-7 to TRBJ2-3, with 8 bases that match TRBD2. CDR3 length: 15 residues. V shed 5 bases and J 5 bases; nucleotides not matched to a gene: 9. Germline V gives CDR1 SSHAT, CDR2 FNYEAQ (reference sequence). DNA of the CDR3: TGTGCCAGCAGCCCGGGACTAGAGTCCTTAGATACGCAGTATTTT. Translation gives CASSPGLESLDTQYF. Using reference TRBV7-7 and TRBJ2-3 for the parts outside the CDR3, the full variable domain is GAGVSQSPRYKVTKRGQDVTLRCDPISSHATLYWYQQALGQGPEFLTYFNYEAQPDKSGLPSDRFSAERPEGSISTLTIQRTEQRDSAMYRCASSPGLESLDTQYFGPGTRLTVL.

There are a few counts of this clone. V is TRBV18 and J is TRBJ2-7, with D maybe TRBD1 (6 bases). Trimming pared 5 bases from V and 6 bases from J, leaving 14 bases between. This CDR3 region has 13 residues. The germline V gene encodes CDR1 KGHSH and CDR2 LQKENI. CDR3 sequence: CASSSQGRGEQYF. For the CDR3, the DNA is TGTGCCAGCTCATCACAGGGAAGGGGCGAGCAGTACTTC.

The chain employs TRBV20-1 and TRBJ2-7, with 9 bases lining up with TRBD2. J lost 3 bases, V lost 6 bases, and 9 bases had no gene match. The CDR3 length is 14 residues. Germline V CDR1 and CDR2: DFQATT, SNEGSKA (reference sequence). CDR3 sequence (DNA): TGCAGTGCAAGTACCGGGACTAGCAGCTACGAGCAGTACTTC. It is translated as CSASTGTSSYEQYF.

This chain links TRBV7-6 with TRBJ2-5; D is ambiguous. Trimming pared 5 bases from V and 5 bases from J, leaving 24 bases between. CDR3 length: 17 amino acids. Per the germline V gene, CDR1 is SGHVS and CDR2 is FNYEAQ. CDR3 amino acids: CASSSFWIPQVGETQYF. In DNA, the CDR3 is TGTGCCAGCAGCAGCTTCTGGATCCCGCAGGTTGGGGAGACCCAGTACTTC. Full variable domain (outside the CDR3, taken from reference TRBV7-6 and TRBJ2-5): GAGVSQSPRYKVTKRGQDVALRCDPISGHVSLYWYRQALGQGPEFLTYFNYEAQQDKSGLPNDRFSAERPEGSISTLTIQRTEQRDSAMYRCASSSFWIPQVGETQYFGPGTRLLVL.

As to this clone: This CDR3 is also generated by other DNA sequences in the sample. This chain links TRBV30 with TRBJ1-1, with D perhaps matching TRBD1 (5 bases). V was shortened by 0 bases and J by 1 base, with 12 bases between the two germline ends. The CDR3 runs to 15 residues. Germline V lookup: CDR1 GTSNPN, CDR2 SVGIG (reference sequence). The CDR3 coding sequence is TGTGCCTGGAGTGTGTCAGGGCGGGGGAACACTGAAGCTTTCTTT. As protein: CAWSVSGRGNTEAFF.

The chain has TRBV2 and TRBJ2-1, with 9 bases matching TRBD2. The germline V gene encodes CDR1 SNHLY and CDR2 FYNNEI. CDR3 size: 13 residues. With V trimmed by 7 bases and J by 5 bases, 3 bases remained unmatched. CDR3 nucleotide sequence: TGTGCCAGCATGCGGGGGGGAAACAATGAGCAGTTCTTC. It specifies CASMRGGNNEQFF.

This rearrangement joins TRBV27 to TRBJ1-2; perhaps TRBD1 as D (6 bases). Germline CDR1 reads MNHEY; CDR2 reads SMNVEV (reference sequence). This CDR3 is built from 14 residues. V was cut by 3 bases and J by 8 bases, with 16 bases left in between. The CDR3 nucleotides read TGTGCCAGCAGTTTGACAAAAGGGGGTAGCGGCTACACCTTC. Protein product: CASSLTKGGSGYTF.

The chain combines TRBV7-3 with TRBJ2-5, with D unclear. V lost 5 bases, J lost 5 bases, and 12 bases lay in between. The length of the CDR3 is 13 residues. Germline CDR1 reads SGHTA; CDR2 reads FQGTGA. CDR3 coding DNA: TGTGCCAGCAGCCTAGACGGTGGGGAGACCCAGTACTTC. Translating it yields CASSLDGGETQYF.

The chain carries TRBV6-6 and TRBJ2-4; D perhaps matches TRBD2 (5 bases). CDR1 and CDR2 (germline): MNHNY, SVGAGI (reference sequence). V was clipped by 10 bases and J by 1 base, with 14 bases between them. The CDR3 runs 14 residues. The CDR3, as DNA: TGTGCCACCTCGGGGTCCTTGGCCAAAAACATTCAGTACTTC. This codes for CATSGSLAKNIQYF.

The V and J genes are TRBV5-6 and TRBJ1-6, with TRBD1 matching over 7 bases. CDR3 size: 15 residues. V lost 1 base and J lost 7; bases outside the gene matches: 5. Per germline, CDR1 SGHDT and CDR2 YYEEEE. CDR3 protein: CASSLRGTANSPLHF. DNA of the CDR3: TGTGCCAGCAGCTTGCGAGGGACAGCCAATTCACCCCTCCACTTT.

Only a few counts were recorded for this clone. The chain combines TRBV2 with TRBJ1-3, with unresolved D. Germline V CDR1 and CDR2: SNHLY, FYNNEI. The CDR3 has 12 residues. V was cut by 5 bases and J by 8 bases, with 10 bases left in between. This CDR3 reads CASSPLGDTIYF. CDR3 coding DNA: TGTGCCAGCAGTCCCCTAGGAGACACCATATATTTT.

The chain employs TRBV7-9 and TRBJ1-1; 8 bases fit TRBD1. V shed 1 base and J 1 base; nucleotides not matched to a gene: 5. Germline values: CDR1 SEHNR, CDR2 FQNEAQ (reference sequence). CDR3 size: 16 residues. CDR3 sequence reads: CASSLVQGETNTEAFF. The DNA of the CDR3 is TGTGCCAGCAGCTTAGTACAGGGGGAGACGAACACTGAAGCTTTCTTT.

In its sample, this clone was seen a few times. The rearrangement links TRBV19 to TRBJ2-7; 8 nucleotides agree with TRBD1. Germline trimming cut 4 bases from V and 2 bases from J; bases unmatched to any gene: 7. The germline V gene encodes CDR1 LNHDA and CDR2 SQIVND (reference sequence). The CDR3 runs 15 residues. The DNA of the CDR3 is TGTGCCAGTAGTAAAGGACAGGGATTACCCTACGAGCAGTACTTC. Its protein is CASSKGQGLPYEQYF. Based on the CDR3 plus reference TRBV19 and TRBJ2-7, the full variable domain is DGGITQSPKYLFRKEGQNVTLSCEQNLNHDAMYWYRQDPGQGLRLIYYSQIVNDFQKGDIAEGYSVSREKKESFPLTVTSAQKNPTAFYLCASSKGQGLPYEQYFGPGTRLTVT.

The chain combines TRBV12-3 or TRBV12-4 with TRBJ2-5; D is uncertain. The CDR3 is 12 amino acids. V was trimmed by 5 bases and J by 9 bases, leaving 13 bases between them. The CDR3 protein is CASSPRRNSQYF. The CDR3 DNA is TGTGCCAGCAGTCCCCGCAGAAATTCCCAGTACTTC.

This chain links TRBV10-1 with TRBJ2-7; 9 bases fit TRBD1. The CDR3 sequence is 17 residues long. Trimming removed 0 bases from V and 3 bases from J; junction bases left unmatched: 9. CDR1 and CDR2 from the germline V gene are WNHNN and SYGVQD (reference sequence). CDR3 in amino acids: CASSESISWTGVYEQYF. CDR3 in DNA: TGCGCCAGCAGTGAGTCGATATCTTGGACAGGGGTCTACGAGCAGTACTTC.

This clone was counted only a few times. The V gene is TRBV24-1, the J gene TRBJ2-2; 8 positions match TRBD1. Germline loops: CDR1 KGHDR, CDR2 SFDVKD. The CDR3 loop spans 15 amino acids. Trimming at V came to 1 base and at J to 6 bases, leaving 3 bases not matched to a gene. As DNA, the CDR3 is TGTGCCACCAGTGATTTCAACAGGGGGGCCGGGGAGCTGTTTTTT. Translation: CATSDFNRGAGELFF.

This clone was picked up a small number of times. This chain joins TRBV10-3 and TRBJ1-3, with 8 bases that match TRBD1. Germline-derived CDR1 and CDR2 are ENHRY and SYGVKD. J gave up 2 bases and V 7 bases, and 1 base lay outside the gene matches. The CDR3 has 13 residues. CDR3 coding DNA: TGTGCCATCAAGACAGGGGCTGGAAACACCATATATTTT. Translation: CAIKTGAGNTIYF.

The chain is built from TRBV12-5 and TRBJ2-7; TRBD1 matches at 10 bases. This CDR3 has 15 amino acids. Germline assignment: CDR1 LGHNT and CDR2 FRNRAP. The V and J ends lost 6 bases and 7 bases, in that order; junction bases with no gene match: 12. The CDR3 protein is CASGSPGQGIWEQYF. The CDR3 nucleotides are TGTGCTAGTGGATCCCCGGGACAGGGGATTTGGGAGCAGTACTTC.

This chain uses TRBV11-3 with TRBJ2-7, with 9 bases aligning to TRBD1. The CDR3 is made up of 14 amino acids. V gave up 7 bases and J gave up 4 bases; unmatched junction bases: 8. Germline V gene sequence: CDR1 SGHNT, CDR2 YENEEA. DNA for the CDR3: TGTGCCAGCACCCGATACAGGGGGCAATACGAGCAGTACTTC. Translation gives CASTRYRGQYEQYF.

The chain joins TRBV5-1 to TRBJ1-1, with TRBD1 as a possible D gene (5 bases). CDR3 length equals 14 residues. Germline V gene sequence: CDR1 SGHRS, CDR2 YFSETQ. V dropped 0 bases and J dropped 5 bases, with 11 bases sitting between them. CDR3 region: CASSLAPAGTEAFF. In DNA form, the CDR3 reads TGCGCCAGCAGCTTGGCCCCGGCAGGGACTGAAGCTTTCTTT.

The V and J genes are TRBV30 and TRBJ1-4, with a possible D match to TRBD1 (5 bases). The CDR3 covers 13 residues. Per germline, CDR1 GTSNPN and CDR2 SVGIG (reference sequence). V lost 1 base and J 3 bases, leaving 6 bases between the germline ends. CDR3 DNA sequence: TGTGCCTGGAGTGAAGGGGCTAATGAAAAACTGTTTTTT. Protein product: CAWSEGANEKLFF. Full variable domain (missing parts from reference TRBV30 and TRBJ1-4): SQTIHQWPATLVQPVGSPLSLECTVEGTSNPNLYWYRQAAGRGLQLLFYSVGIGQISSEVPQNLSASRPQDRQFILSSKKLLLSDSGFYLCAWSEGANEKLFFGSGTQLSVL.

The rearrangement links TRBV4-1 to TRBJ2-2; 8 nucleotides align to TRBD2. Germline assignment: CDR1 MGHRA and CDR2 YSYEKL. The CDR3 runs to 17 residues. Trimming cost V 1 base and J 6 bases; bases outside gene matches: 10. The CDR3 is CASSQARLAQSSGELFF. CDR3 DNA: TGCGCCAGCAGCCAAGCCCGACTAGCGCAGTCCTCCGGGGAGCTGTTTTTT.